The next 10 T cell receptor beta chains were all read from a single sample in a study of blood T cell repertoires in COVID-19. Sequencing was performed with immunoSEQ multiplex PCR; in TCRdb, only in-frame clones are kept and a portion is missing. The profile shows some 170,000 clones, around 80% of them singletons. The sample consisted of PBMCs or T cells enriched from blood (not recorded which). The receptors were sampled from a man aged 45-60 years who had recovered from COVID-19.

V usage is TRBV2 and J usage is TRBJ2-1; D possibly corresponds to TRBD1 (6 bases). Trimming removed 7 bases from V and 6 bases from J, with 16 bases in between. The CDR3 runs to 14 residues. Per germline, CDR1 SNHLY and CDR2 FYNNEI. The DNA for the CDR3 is TGTGCCAGCACCCAGGGGACCCGAACCAATGAGCAGTTCTTC. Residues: CASTQGTRTNEQFF.

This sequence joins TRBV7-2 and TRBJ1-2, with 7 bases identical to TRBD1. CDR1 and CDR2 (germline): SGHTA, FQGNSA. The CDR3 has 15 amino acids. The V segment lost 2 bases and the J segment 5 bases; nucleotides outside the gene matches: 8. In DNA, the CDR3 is TGTGCCAGCAGCTTACCGCCAGGGACAGTATATGGCTACACCTTC. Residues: CASSLPPGTVYGYTF.

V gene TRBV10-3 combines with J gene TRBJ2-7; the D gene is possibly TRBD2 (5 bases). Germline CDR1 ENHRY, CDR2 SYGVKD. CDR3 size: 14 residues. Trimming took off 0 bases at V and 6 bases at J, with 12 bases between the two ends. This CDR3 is CAISESRVPGEQYF. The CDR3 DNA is TGTGCCATCAGTGAGTCGCGGGTCCCGGGCGAGCAGTACTTC.

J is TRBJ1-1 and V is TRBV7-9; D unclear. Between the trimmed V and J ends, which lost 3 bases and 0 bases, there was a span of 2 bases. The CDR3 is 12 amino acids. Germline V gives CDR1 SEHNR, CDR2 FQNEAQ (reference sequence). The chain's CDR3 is CASSFMNTEAFF. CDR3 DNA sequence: TGTGCCAGCAGCTTCATGAACACTGAAGCTTTCTTT.

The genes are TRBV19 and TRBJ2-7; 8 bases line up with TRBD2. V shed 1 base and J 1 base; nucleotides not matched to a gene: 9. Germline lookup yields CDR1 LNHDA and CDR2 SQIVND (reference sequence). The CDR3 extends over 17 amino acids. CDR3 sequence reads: CASSIAASGTRSYEQYF. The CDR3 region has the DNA TGTGCCAGTAGTATAGCAGCCTCCGGGACTAGATCCTACGAGCAGTACTTC.

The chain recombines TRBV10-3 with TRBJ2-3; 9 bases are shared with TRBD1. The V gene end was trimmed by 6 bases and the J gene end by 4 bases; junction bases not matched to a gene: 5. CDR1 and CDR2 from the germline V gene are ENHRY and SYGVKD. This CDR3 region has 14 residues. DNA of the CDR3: TGTGCCATCAGCCCGGGACAGGGACCAGATACGCAGTATTTT. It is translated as CAISPGQGPDTQYF.

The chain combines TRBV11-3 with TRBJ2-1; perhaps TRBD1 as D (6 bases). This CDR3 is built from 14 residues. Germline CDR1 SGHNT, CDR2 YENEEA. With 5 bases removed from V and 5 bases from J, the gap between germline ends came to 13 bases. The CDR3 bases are TGTGCCAGCAGCCGCGGACAGAGGAACAATGAGCAGTTCTTC. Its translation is CASSRGQRNNEQFF.

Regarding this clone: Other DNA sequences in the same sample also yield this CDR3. CDR3 sequence (DNA): TGTGCCAGCAGTCGGACAGACTACGAGCAGTACTTC. Protein: CASSRTDYEQYF. The chain couples TRBV3-1 (or the pseudogene TRBV3-2) to TRBJ2-7; possibly TRBD1 for D (6 bases). V lost 6 bases and J lost 3, with 9 bases in between. Germline loops: CDR1 LGHDT, CDR2 YNNKEL (reference sequence). The CDR3 is made up of 12 amino acids.

The CDR3 protein is CASRTNDRGRNQPQHF. Here the CDR3 DNA reads TGTGCCAGTAGAACTAACGACAGGGGGCGAAATCAGCCCCAGCATTTT. The chain joins TRBV19 to TRBJ1-5; TRBD1 agrees at 10 bases. The CDR3 has 16 amino acids. The V segment lost 6 bases and the J segment 4 bases; nucleotides outside the gene matches: 9. Germline V gene data show CDR1 as LNHDA and CDR2 as SQIVND (reference sequence).

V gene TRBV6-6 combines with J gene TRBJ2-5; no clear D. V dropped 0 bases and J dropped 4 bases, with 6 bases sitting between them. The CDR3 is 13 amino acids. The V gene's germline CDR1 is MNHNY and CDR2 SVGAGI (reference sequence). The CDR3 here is CASSYSHGETQYF. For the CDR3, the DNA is TGTGCCAGCAGTTACTCGCACGGAGAGACCCAGTACTTC.